The subject of this entry is one TCR beta chain. What this receptor recognizes is not known. Base qualities are not provided; no much larger clone lies one nucleotide away. This sample is part of a study of shared clonotypes between healthy human individuals (dated by TCRdb to 2018 to 2021). At the level of the whole study: Two women and a few men aged 18 to 49 years were included in the cohort. For each donor, three plates each were used for CD4 naive and CD4 memory, two plates were used for CD8 naive, and one plate was used for CD8 memory. To estimate repertoire size and how much clonotype sharing occurs between individuals, the study deeply sequenced the blood TCR repertoires of a handful of healthy adults. To increase sequencing depth and limit assay-specific biases, different laboratories used diverse techniques to prepare libraries and sequence TCR repertoires. Leukapheresis yielded between about 0.8 and 9.5 billion PBMCs per donor. What the authors observed across the whole study: Larger estimated clonotype richness was generally found for naive subsets than for memory subsets. Incomplete sequencing was indicated by rarefaction of sorted-subset datasets, despite the large sequencing depth. Pairwise subsampling indicated that sequencing depth was expected to affect the degree of clonotype sharing among donors. Sampling was restricted to blood, and TCR repertoires in tissue are likely to differ from TCR repertoires in blood. Compared with non-shared clonotypes, clonotypes shared by all four sorted-subset donors had higher generation probabilities. Because the study included only a small number of donors, the genetic and exposure-history diversity represented was limited. Across a few donors, around 5% of naive CD4, approximately 4% of naive CD8, about 2.3% of memory CD4, and approximately 0.4% of memory CD8 clonotypes were shared.

Donors were healthy HIV-negative adults with no recently reported acute infections or vaccinations. Every donor was a Caucasian adult residing in Nashville, Tennessee, USA. CD8 memory samples consisted of magnetically selected CD45RO+ cells combined with CCR7-negative CD45RA+ effector memory (TemRA) cells. Blood was obtained by leukapheresis, after which PBMCs were separated by Ficoll-Histopaque density gradient centrifugation and cryopreserved in liquid nitrogen vapor phase. Analytical flow cytometry was used to check the purity and quantity of every magnetically sorted T cell population. Genomic DNA was isolated from each sorted fraction and quantified by UV absorbance on a Nanodrop 2000c. Using the deep immunoSEQ assay, TCR CDR3 regions were amplified from genomic DNA by multiplex PCR. For each cell subset, the extracted genomic DNA was distributed evenly across all wells of several immunoSEQ 96-well plates, and each plate served as one replicate. For sorted subsets, roughly 200 ng of genomic DNA, equivalent to tens of thousands of T cell genomes, went into each replicate PCR. The purified libraries were quantified using a Qubit 3.0 fluorometer, sized with a Bioanalyzer 2100, and then quantified again using the KAPA Library Quantification kit. Every immunoSEQ 96-well plate was sequenced on a dedicated single-read 150-cycle Illumina NextSeq 550 flow cell. The original pipeline was this. Because the immunoSEQ output included only junctional sequences and no quality scores, the filtering could not be the same as the filtering used for full-length reads. To assign V/J genes and CDR3, sequences were annotated using PyIR, a Python wrapper for IgBLAST v1.9, with IMGT germline references. Reads with weak V/J assignments (E-value above 1e-6), missing CDR3, stop codons, out-of-frame junctions, or ambiguous translated residues were removed. V3J clonotypes were defined as sequences sharing the same inferred V gene, J gene, and CDR3 amino acid sequence. To compute the percentage overlap between repertoires, the number of shared unique clonotypes was divided by the size of the smaller repertoire. Three approaches were used to assess repertoire richness: RTK rarefaction, the Chao1 estimator, and Recon v2.1 estimates of unobserved clonotypes. For all TCRbeta clonotypes obtained by the gDNA method from several donors, generation probabilities were computed with OLGA. Here the immuneACCESS table is served through TCRdb, limited to in-frame sequences with V and J called. Missing clones are a known gap in these copies; in checked studies unresolved V genes cover under half, and the rest lacks a known reason. That table is the source of V, J and clone size, and D and trimming were worked out from the DNA. For this sample there are about 380,000 clones; 90% to 97% appear just once. The ten largest clonotypes hold approximately 0.32% of the sample.

CDR1 and CDR2 are drawn from the germline V gene: LGHNA, YNFKEQ. Taken from cysteine to phenylalanine, the CDR3 has 15 residues. The only DNA kept is the CDR3, 45 bases in frame from the first base. For this chain, trimming is 4 bases at the V end and 4 bases at the J end, and the number of junction bases without a gene match is 9. This clonotype was sampled from a man under 40 in good health. Sequenced: memory CD8+ T cells sorted from blood. The cell subset or site label, as the study defines it: CD45RO+ cells pooled with CCR7-negative TemRA cells. The V and J genes are TRBV4-2 and TRBJ2-7; TRBD2 fits 8 bases in the junction. CDR3 sequence: CASSPPGGEGYEQYF. The sequence in DNA is TGTGCCAGCAGCCCCCCCGGGGGGGAGGGGTACGAGCAGTACTTC.